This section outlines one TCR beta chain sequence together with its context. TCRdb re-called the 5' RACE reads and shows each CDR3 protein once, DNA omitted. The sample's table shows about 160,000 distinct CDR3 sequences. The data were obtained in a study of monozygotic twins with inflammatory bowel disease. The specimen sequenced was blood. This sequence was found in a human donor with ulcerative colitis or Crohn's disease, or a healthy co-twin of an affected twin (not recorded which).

CDR3 amino acids: CASSTQGRTSGEYNEQFF. This chain joins TRBV28 and TRBJ2-1; as DNA is missing, the TRBD2 call by TCRdb cannot be tested. CDR1 and CDR2 from the germline V gene are MDHEN and SYDVKM. CDR3 length equals 18 residues.